This T cell receptor (beta chain) was sequenced in a study of blood T cell repertoires in COVID-19. Across the study: PBMCs, B-cell-depleted T cells, or T cells were the source of the cDNA or gDNA that made up the material.

This clone has only a few counts. The CDR3 runs to 17 residues. V lost 4 bases and J 4 bases, leaving 22 bases between the germline ends. Germline CDR1 LGHNA, CDR2 YNFKEQ. In the original processing: Researchers report that nucleated cell counts were estimated from reference gene primer amplification. Sequencing used immunoSEQ multiplex PCR; TCRdb keeps in-frame clones, though not all of them. V, J and clone size are taken as reported in that table, and D and trimming were inferred from the DNA itself. The repertoire consists of 200,000 to 250,000 clones, with about 85% occurring once and the leading ten covering roughly 10%.

Material for sequencing was peripheral blood. The chain couples TRBV4-2 to TRBJ2-5; possibly TRBD1 for D (6 bases). The source is a woman aged 45-59 years with COVID-19, enrolled during active disease. The DNA for the CDR3 is TGTGCCAGCAGCCGGGCTGGGGCCCAGGGGTTTTCAGAGACCCAGTACTTC. Amino acid sequence: CASSRAGAQGFSETQYF.